This T cell receptor beta chain is drawn from a study of blood T cells in healthy people across ages. Together with a sample-barcoded 5' primer, a J-beta primer mix was included in a second PCR lasting roughly 7 to 11 cycles. Every cDNA molecule carried a tag from a template-switch adaptor bearing 12 random nucleotides. A single record per CDR3 protein comes from TCRdb applying MiXCR to the 5' RACE reads. Altogether about 780,000 distinct CDR3 sequences are present, less than 60% being singletons, with the ten largest covering about a sixth. A word on this clonotype: Antigen: not known.

Regarding the study as a whole: PBMC samples, being unsorted, prevented any conclusive comparison of naive and antigen-experienced cells. Fewer expanded clones and more diversity marked long-lived versus aged donors. In older individuals, TCR beta diversity per million T cells was lower, falling roughly linearly with age.

This TCR was sampled from a man older than 75 in good health. Sequencing input: blood.

CDR3 in amino acids: CAIRADPSSYEQYF. The CDR3 DNA is TGTGCCATCAGGGCAGACCCGAGCTCCTACGAGCAGTACTTC. V is TRBV10-3 and J is TRBJ2-7; D not resolved. CDR1 and CDR2 from the germline V gene are ENHRY and SYGVKD. The CDR3 is 14 residues long. V was trimmed by 6 bases and J by 0 bases, leaving 12 bases between them.